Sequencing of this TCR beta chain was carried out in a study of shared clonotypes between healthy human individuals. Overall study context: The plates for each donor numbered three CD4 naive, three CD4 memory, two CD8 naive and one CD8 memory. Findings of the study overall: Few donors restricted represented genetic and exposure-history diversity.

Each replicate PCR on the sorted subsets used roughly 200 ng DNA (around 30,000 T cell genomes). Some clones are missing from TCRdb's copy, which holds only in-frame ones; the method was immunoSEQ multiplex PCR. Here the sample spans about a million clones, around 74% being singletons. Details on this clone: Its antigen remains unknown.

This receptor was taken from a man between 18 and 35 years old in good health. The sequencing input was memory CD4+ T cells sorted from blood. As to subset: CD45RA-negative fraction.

The CDR3 loop reads CASSLLVNEKLFF. DNA of the CDR3: TGTGCCAGCAGCCTTCTGGTAAATGAAAAACTGTTTTTT. The chain links TRBV28 to TRBJ1-4; D uncertain. The CDR3 totals 13 residues. CDR1 and CDR2 from the germline V gene are MDHEN and SYDVKM. V was clipped by 6 bases and J by 5 bases, with 10 bases between them.